Listed below are T cell receptor beta chains from one sample, sequenced in a study of cytotoxic CD8 clonotypes in ibrutinib-treated CLL. Sequencing was performed with immunoSEQ multiplex PCR; in TCRdb, only in-frame clones are kept and a portion is missing. The repertoire holds some 130,000 clones, with less than 90% as singletons. The sample here was PBMCs, taken after 24 months of ibrutinib treatment. Receptor source: a human donor with chronic lymphocytic leukemia. The CDR3 runs from the conserved cysteine through the conserved F or W. The order of the fields is J gene, V gene, D gene, CDR3 protein. D genes are given only for firm matches.

j_call: TRBJ2-5
v_call: TRBV19
d_call: TRBD1
cdr3_aa: CASSMGQGAGGETQYF

j_call: TRBJ1-1
v_call: TRBV18
d_call: .
cdr3_aa: CASSPTQNTEAFF

j_call: TRBJ2-5
v_call: TRBV12-5
d_call: TRBD1
cdr3_aa: CASGPSGTGVSKTQYF

j_call: TRBJ2-7
v_call: TRBV5-1
d_call: .
cdr3_aa: CASSLWTSKPYEQYF

j_call: TRBJ1-5
v_call: TRBV19
d_call: .
cdr3_aa: CASSIGGGVSNQPQHF

j_call: TRBJ1-2
v_call: TRBV7-2
d_call: TRBD1
cdr3_aa: CASSPGTGARSGYTF

j_call: TRBJ2-3
v_call: TRBV7-2
d_call: TRBD1
cdr3_aa: CASSPRDRDSITDTQYF

j_call: TRBJ1-2
v_call: TRBV16
d_call: .
cdr3_aa: CASSPHGGRDNYGYTF

j_call: TRBJ1-5
v_call: TRBV30
d_call: .
cdr3_aa: CAWSVSRRVNQPQHF

j_call: TRBJ2-7
v_call: TRBV11-2
d_call: .
cdr3_aa: CASSLGGGVALYEQYF

j_call: TRBJ1-5
v_call: TRBV9
d_call: .
cdr3_aa: CASSAGGTNQPQHF

j_call: TRBJ1-1
v_call: TRBV10-3
d_call: .
cdr3_aa: CAITDRAMNTEAFF

j_call: TRBJ2-7
v_call: TRBV10-3
d_call: TRBD1
cdr3_aa: CAIKGTGYEQYF

j_call: TRBJ2-7
v_call: TRBV6-5
d_call: TRBD1
cdr3_aa: CASSSETGVQYF

j_call: TRBJ1-2
v_call: TRBV27
d_call: .
cdr3_aa: CASSKQGEGGYTF

j_call: TRBJ1-1
v_call: TRBV2
d_call: .
cdr3_aa: CASSKTVAVTEAFF

j_call: TRBJ1-2
v_call: TRBV30
d_call: TRBD1
cdr3_aa: CAWSRQGGYTF

j_call: TRBJ1-1
v_call: TRBV7-2
d_call: .
cdr3_aa: CASSLSSGRNTEAFF

j_call: TRBJ2-3
v_call: TRBV7-2
d_call: .
cdr3_aa: CASTVDGGTDTQYF

j_call: TRBJ1-1
v_call: TRBV10-3
d_call: TRBD1
cdr3_aa: CAISNRGRAEAFF

j_call: TRBJ1-5
v_call: TRBV7-2
d_call: .
cdr3_aa: CASSLVSNQPQHF

j_call: TRBJ2-4
v_call: TRBV11-2
d_call: .
cdr3_aa: CASSFVGAKNIQYF

j_call: TRBJ1-2
v_call: TRBV5-6
d_call: TRBD1
cdr3_aa: CASSGGQGRISYTF

j_call: TRBJ1-1
v_call: TRBV18
d_call: TRBD1
cdr3_aa: CASSPLTGDTEAFF

j_call: TRBJ2-1
v_call: TRBV10-2
d_call: .
cdr3_aa: CASSDRFGGPYNEQFF

j_call: TRBJ2-7
v_call: TRBV7-9
d_call: .
cdr3_aa: CASSLGGNGGYEQYF

j_call: TRBJ1-2
v_call: TRBV4-1
d_call: .
cdr3_aa: CASSQVDGYGYTF

j_call: TRBJ2-7
v_call: TRBV30
d_call: TRBD2
cdr3_aa: CAWSEIAGGPQYF

j_call: TRBJ1-2
v_call: TRBV29-1
d_call: .
cdr3_aa: CSVRGGANYGYTF

j_call: TRBJ1-3
v_call: TRBV30
d_call: TRBD1
cdr3_aa: CARQQGYSGNTIYF

j_call: TRBJ1-5
v_call: TRBV9
d_call: TRBD1
cdr3_aa: CASSPGTGLNQPQHF